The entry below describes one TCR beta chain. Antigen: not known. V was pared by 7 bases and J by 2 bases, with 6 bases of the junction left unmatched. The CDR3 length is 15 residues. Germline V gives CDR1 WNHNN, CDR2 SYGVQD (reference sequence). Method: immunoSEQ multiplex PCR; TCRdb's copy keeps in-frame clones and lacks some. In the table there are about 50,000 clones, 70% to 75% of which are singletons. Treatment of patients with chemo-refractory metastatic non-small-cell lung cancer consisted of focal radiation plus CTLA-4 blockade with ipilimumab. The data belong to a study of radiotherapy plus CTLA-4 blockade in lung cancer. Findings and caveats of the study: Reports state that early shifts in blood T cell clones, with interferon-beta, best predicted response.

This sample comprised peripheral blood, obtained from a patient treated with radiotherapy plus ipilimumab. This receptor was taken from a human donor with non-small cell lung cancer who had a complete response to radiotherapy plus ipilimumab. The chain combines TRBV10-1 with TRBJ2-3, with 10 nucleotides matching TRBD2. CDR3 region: CASMILAGLTDTQYF. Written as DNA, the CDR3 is TGCGCCAGCATGATACTAGCGGGACTCACAGATACGCAGTATTTT.